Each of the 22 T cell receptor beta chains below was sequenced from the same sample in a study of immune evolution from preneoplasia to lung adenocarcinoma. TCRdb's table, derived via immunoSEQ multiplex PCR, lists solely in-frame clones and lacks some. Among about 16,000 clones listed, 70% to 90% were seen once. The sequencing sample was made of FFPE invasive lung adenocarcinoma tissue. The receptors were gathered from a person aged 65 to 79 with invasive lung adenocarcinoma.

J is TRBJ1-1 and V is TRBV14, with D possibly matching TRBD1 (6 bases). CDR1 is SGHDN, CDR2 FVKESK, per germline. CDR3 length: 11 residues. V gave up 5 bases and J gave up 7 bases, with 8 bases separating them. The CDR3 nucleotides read TGTGCCAGCAGCTGGACAGTTGAAGCTTTCTTT. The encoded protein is CASSWTVEAFF.

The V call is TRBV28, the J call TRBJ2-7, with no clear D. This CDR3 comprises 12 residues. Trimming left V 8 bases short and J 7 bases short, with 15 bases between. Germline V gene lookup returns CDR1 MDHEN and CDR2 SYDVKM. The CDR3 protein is CASCVTVREQYF. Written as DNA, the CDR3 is TGTGCCAGCTGTGTTACCGTGAGGGAGCAGTACTTC.

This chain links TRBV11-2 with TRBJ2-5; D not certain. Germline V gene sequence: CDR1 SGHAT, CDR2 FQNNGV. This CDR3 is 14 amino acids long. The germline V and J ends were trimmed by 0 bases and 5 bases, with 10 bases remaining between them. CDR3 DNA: TGTGCCAGCAGCTTAGATAGGGTTTCGGAGACCCAGTACTTC. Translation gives CASSLDRVSETQYF.

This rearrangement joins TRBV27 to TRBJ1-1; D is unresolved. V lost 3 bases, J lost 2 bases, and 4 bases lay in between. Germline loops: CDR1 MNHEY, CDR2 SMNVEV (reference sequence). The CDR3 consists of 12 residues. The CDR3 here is CASSFLNTEAFF. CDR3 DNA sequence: TGTGCCAGCAGTTTTCTAAACACTGAAGCTTTCTTT.

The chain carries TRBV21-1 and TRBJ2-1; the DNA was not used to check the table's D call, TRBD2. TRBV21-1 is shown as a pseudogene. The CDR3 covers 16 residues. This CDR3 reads CASSKKGGTSYNEQFF. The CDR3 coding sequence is TGTGCCAGCAGCAAAAAGGGGGGGACTTCCTACAATGAGCAGTTCTTC.

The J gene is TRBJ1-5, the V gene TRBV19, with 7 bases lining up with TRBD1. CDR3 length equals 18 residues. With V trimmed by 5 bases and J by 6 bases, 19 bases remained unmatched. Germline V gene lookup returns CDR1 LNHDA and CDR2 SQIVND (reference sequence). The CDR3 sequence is CASSRGVLRGRKGQPQHF. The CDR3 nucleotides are TGTGCCAGTAGTCGGGGGGTTTTGAGGGGGCGCAAGGGTCAGCCCCAGCATTTT.

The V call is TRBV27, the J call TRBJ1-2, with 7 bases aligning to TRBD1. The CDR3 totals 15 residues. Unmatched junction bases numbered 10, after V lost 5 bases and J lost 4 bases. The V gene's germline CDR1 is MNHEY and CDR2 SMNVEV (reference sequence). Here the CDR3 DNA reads TGTGCCAGCAGTCCCACAGGGGCGGCCCTCTATGGCTACACCTTC. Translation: CASSPTGAALYGYTF.

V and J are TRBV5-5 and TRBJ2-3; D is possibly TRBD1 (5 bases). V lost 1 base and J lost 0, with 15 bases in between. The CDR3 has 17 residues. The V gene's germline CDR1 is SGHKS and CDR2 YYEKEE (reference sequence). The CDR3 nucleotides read TGTGCCAGCAGCTTGAGTACAGGAGCTCCTAGCACAGATACGCAGTATTTT. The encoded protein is CASSLSTGAPSTDTQYF.

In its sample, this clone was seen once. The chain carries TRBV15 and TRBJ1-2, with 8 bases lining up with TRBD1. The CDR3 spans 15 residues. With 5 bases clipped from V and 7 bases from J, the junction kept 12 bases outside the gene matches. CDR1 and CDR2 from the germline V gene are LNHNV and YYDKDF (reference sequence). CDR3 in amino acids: CATSDDSRTGFGYTF. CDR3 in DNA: TGTGCCACCAGCGATGATTCCCGGACAGGGTTTGGCTACACCTTC.

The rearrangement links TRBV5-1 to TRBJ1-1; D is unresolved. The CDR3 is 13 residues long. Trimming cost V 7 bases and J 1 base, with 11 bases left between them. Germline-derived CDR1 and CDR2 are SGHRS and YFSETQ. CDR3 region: CASGPGENTEAFF. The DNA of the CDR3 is TGCGCCAGCGGCCCCGGGGAGAACACTGAAGCTTTCTTT.

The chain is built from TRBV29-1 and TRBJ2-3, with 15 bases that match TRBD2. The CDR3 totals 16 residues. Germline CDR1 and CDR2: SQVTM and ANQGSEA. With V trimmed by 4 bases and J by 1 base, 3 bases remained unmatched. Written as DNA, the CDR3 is TGCAGCGTTGGTGGACTAGCGGGGGGGGGCACAGATACGCAGTATTTT. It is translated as CSVGGLAGGGTDTQYF.

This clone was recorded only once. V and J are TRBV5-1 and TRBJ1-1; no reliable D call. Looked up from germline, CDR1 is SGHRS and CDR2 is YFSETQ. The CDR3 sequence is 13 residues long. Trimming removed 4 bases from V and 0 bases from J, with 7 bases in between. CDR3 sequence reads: CASSPQVNTEAFF. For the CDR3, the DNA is TGCGCCAGCAGCCCACAAGTGAACACTGAAGCTTTCTTT.

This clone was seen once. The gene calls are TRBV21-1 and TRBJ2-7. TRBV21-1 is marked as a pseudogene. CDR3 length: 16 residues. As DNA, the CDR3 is TGTGCCAGCGGCCGCGACAAACTAACCTCCTCCTACGAGCAGTACTTC. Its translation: CASGRDKLTSSYEQYF.

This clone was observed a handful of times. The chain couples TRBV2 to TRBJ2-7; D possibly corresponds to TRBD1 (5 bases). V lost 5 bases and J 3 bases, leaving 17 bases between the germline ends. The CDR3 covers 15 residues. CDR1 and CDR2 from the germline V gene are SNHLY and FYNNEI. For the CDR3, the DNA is TGTGCCAGCAGTACCTCCCAGGGTGGGATCTACGAGCAGTACTTC. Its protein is CASSTSQGGIYEQYF. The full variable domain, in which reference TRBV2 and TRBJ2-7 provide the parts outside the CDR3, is EPEVTQTPSHQVTQMGQEVILRCVPISNHLYFYWYRQILGQKVEFLVSFYNNEISEKSEIFDDQFSVERPDGSNFTLKIRSTKLEDSAMYFCASSTSQGGIYEQYFGPGTRLTVT.

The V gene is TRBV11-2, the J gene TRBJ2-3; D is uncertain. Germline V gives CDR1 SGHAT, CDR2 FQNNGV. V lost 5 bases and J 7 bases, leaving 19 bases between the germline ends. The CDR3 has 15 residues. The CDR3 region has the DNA TGTGCCAGCAGCCTGGCCTCTCAGGAAGGGCATACGCAGTATTTT. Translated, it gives CASSLASQEGHTQYF.

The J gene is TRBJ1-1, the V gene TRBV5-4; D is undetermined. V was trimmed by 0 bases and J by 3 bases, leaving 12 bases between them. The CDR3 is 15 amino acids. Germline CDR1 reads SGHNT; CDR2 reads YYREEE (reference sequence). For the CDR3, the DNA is TGTGCCAGCAGCTTGGTAGATGTTAGGGACACTGAAGCTTTCTTT. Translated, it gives CASSLVDVRDTEAFF. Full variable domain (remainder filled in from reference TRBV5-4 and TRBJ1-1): ETGVTQSPTHLIKTRGQQVTLRCSSQSGHNTVSWYQQALGQGPQFIFQYYREEENGRGNFPPRFSGLQFPNYSSELNVNALELDDSALYLCASSLVDVRDTEAFFGQGTRLTVV.

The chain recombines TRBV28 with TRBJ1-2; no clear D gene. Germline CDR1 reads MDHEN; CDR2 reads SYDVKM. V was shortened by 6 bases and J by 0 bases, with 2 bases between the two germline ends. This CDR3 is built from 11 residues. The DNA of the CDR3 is TGTGCCAGCAGCTCTAACTATGGCTACACCTTC. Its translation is CASSSNYGYTF.

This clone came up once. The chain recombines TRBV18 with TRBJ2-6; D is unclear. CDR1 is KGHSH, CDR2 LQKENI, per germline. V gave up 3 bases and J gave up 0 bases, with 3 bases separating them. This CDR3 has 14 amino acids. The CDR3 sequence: CASSPPSGANVLTF. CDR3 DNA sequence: TGTGCCAGCTCACCTCCCTCTGGGGCCAACGTCCTGACTTTC.

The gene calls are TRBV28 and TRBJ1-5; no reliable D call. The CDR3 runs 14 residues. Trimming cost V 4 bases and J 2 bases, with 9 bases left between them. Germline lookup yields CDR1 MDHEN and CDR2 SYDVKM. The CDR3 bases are TGTGCCAGCAGTTGGAGGGTAGGCAATCAGCCCCAGCATTTT. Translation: CASSWRVGNQPQHF.

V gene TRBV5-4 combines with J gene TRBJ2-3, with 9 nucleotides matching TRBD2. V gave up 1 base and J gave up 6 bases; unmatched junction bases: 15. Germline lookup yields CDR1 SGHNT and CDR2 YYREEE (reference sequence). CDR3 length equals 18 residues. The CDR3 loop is CASSLKTSGAASVDTQYF. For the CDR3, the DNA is TGTGCCAGCAGCTTGAAGACTAGCGGTGCAGCCTCCGTCGATACGCAGTATTTT.

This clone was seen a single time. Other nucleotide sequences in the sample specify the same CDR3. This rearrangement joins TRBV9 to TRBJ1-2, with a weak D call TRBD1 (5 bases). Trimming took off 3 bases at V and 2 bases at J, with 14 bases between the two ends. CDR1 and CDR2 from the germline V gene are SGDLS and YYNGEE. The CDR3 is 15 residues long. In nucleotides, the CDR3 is TGTGCCAGCAGCGCAGATAATGGGGCAAACTATGGCTACACCTTC. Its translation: CASSADNGANYGYTF.

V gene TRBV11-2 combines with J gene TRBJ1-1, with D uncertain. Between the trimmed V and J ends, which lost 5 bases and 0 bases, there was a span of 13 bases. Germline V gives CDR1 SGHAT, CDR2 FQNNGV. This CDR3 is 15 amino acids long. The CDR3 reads CASSPRHLMNTEAFF. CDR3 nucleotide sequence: TGTGCCAGCAGCCCAAGACATTTGATGAACACTGAAGCTTTCTTT.